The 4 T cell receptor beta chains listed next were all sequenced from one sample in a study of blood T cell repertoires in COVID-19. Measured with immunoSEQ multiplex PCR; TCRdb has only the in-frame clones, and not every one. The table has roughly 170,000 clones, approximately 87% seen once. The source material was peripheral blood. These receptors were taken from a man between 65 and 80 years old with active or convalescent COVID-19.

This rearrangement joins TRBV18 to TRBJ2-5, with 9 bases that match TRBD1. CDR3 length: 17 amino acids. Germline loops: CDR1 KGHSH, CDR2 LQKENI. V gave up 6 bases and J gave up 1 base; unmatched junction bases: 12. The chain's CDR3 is CASSLRIGQGPQETQYF. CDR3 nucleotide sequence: TGTGCCAGCTCCCTCCGGATAGGACAGGGGCCCCAAGAGACCCAGTACTTC. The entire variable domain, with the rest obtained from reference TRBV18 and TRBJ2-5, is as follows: NAGVMQNPRHLVRRRGQEARLRCSPMKGHSHVYWYRQLPEEGLKFMVYLQKENIIDESGMPKERFSAEFPKEGPSILRIQQVVRGDSAAYFCASSLRIGQGPQETQYFGPGTRLLVL.

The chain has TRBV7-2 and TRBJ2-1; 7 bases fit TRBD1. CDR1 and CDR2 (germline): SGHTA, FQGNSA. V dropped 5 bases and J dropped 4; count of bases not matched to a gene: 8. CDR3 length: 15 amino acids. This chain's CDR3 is CASSPGTVKYNEQFF. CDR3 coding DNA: TGTGCCAGCAGCCCGGGGACAGTGAAATACAATGAGCAGTTCTTC.

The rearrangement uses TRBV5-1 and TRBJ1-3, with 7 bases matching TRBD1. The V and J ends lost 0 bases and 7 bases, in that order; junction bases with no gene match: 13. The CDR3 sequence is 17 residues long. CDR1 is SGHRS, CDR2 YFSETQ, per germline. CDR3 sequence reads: CASSLGAAGGSRNTIYF. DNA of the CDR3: TGCGCCAGCAGCTTGGGGGCCGCAGGGGGGTCCCGGAACACCATATATTTT.

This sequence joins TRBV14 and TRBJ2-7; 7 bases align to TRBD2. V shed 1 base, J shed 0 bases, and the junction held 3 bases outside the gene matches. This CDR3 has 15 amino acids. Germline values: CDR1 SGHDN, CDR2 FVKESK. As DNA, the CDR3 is TGTGCCAGCAGCCAAGTCGGGAGGACCTCCTACGAGCAGTACTTC. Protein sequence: CASSQVGRTSYEQYF. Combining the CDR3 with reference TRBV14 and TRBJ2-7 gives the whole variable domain EAGVTQFPSHSVIEKGQTVTLRCDPISGHDNLYWYRRVMGKEIKFLLHFVKESKQDESGMPNNRFLAERTGGTYSTLKVQPAELEDSGVYFCASSQVGRTSYEQYFGPGTRLTVT.